One sample yielded the 18 T cell receptor beta chains listed below, sequenced in a study of blood T cell repertoires in COVID-19. The assay was immunoSEQ multiplex PCR, and TCRdb's table has in-frame clones only and misses some. The sample shows 250,000 or so clones, nearly 90% of them seen only once. The sequencing input was peripheral blood. The receptors were sampled from an older woman with COVID-19, enrolled during active disease.

V gene TRBV7-8 combines with J gene TRBJ2-7; 13 bases line up with TRBD2. The CDR3 has 19 residues. V was clipped by 2 bases and J by 1 base; unmatched bases: 11. Germline values: CDR1 SGHVS, CDR2 FQNEAQ. The CDR3 sequence is CASSLSGTSGAARSYEQYF. The CDR3 DNA reads as TGTGCCAGCAGCTTATCCGGGACTAGCGGGGCTGCGCGGTCCTACGAGCAGTACTTC. Filled out from reference TRBV7-8 and TRBJ2-7, the complete variable domain reads GAGVSQSPRYKVAKRGQDVALRCDPISGHVSLFWYQQALGQGPEFLTYFQNEAQLDKSGLPSDRFFAERPEGSVSTLKIQRTQQEDSAVYLCASSLSGTSGAARSYEQYFGPGTRLTVT.

V is TRBV11-2 and J is TRBJ1-6; 8 bases match TRBD1. The CDR3 has 14 amino acids. Looked up from germline, CDR1 is SGHAT and CDR2 is FQNNGV. J lost 10 bases, V lost 3 bases, and 5 bases had no gene match. CDR3 coding DNA: TGTGCCAGCAGCTTCGGACAGGGTGAATCACCCCTCCACTTT. The encoded protein is CASSFGQGESPLHF.

The chain recombines TRBV6-2 or TRBV6-3 with TRBJ1-5; a possible D gene is TRBD1 (6 bases). The germline CDR1 and CDR2 sequences are MNHEY and SVGEGT. Trimming left V 5 bases short and J 1 base short, with 12 bases between. The CDR3 runs 15 residues. The CDR3 nucleotides read TGTGCCAGCAGTCCAGGACAGCTAAGCAATCAGCCCCAGCATTTT. Residues: CASSPGQLSNQPQHF.

The chain links TRBV18 to TRBJ1-3; TRBD1 aligns across 9 bases. After removal of 3 bases from V and 6 bases from J, the junction contained 6 bases not matched to a gene. Germline assignment: CDR1 KGHSH and CDR2 LQKENI. The CDR3 extends over 15 amino acids. The DNA of the CDR3 is TGTGCCAGCTCACCTCGGACAGGGGAGGAAAACACCATATATTTT. Its protein product is CASSPRTGEENTIYF.

In DNA form, the CDR3 reads TGCGCCAGCAGCCGCCAGCGGGGCTCCTACAATGAGCAGTTCTTC. Its translation: CASSRQRGSYNEQFF. The chain uses TRBV5-1 and TRBJ2-1; 7 bases are a match to TRBD2. V was clipped by 4 bases and J by 0 bases; unmatched bases: 4. CDR3 size: 15 residues. Germline assignment: CDR1 SGHRS and CDR2 YFSETQ.

The genes are TRBV6-2 or TRBV6-3 and TRBJ2-7, with D possibly being TRBD1 (6 bases). V was pared by 0 bases and J by 5 bases, with 11 bases between. Per the germline V gene, CDR1 is MNHEY and CDR2 is SVGEGT. The CDR3 totals 14 residues. In DNA, the CDR3 is TGTGCCAGCAGTTACTCTAGGGGGATGGACGAGCAGTACTTC. This translates into CASSYSRGMDEQYF.

The chain has TRBV10-2 and TRBJ2-7; 9 nucleotides align to TRBD1. The V gene end was trimmed by 0 bases and the J gene end by 6 bases; junction bases not matched to a gene: 6. The CDR3 contains 15 residues. Germline CDR1 reads WSHSY; CDR2 reads SAAADI. The chain's CDR3 is CASSESGGQGGEQYF. CDR3 DNA: TGCGCCAGCAGTGAGTCGGGGGGACAGGGCGGCGAGCAGTACTTC.

The chain recombines TRBV12-3 or TRBV12-4 with TRBJ1-2, with a weak D call TRBD1 (5 bases). The CDR3 runs 13 residues. V was pared by 6 bases and J by 7 bases, with 15 bases between. The CDR3 coding sequence is TGTGCCAGCAGCAACTCAGGGTACGGTGGCTACACCTTC. It is translated as CASSNSGYGGYTF.

The gene calls are TRBV7-2 and TRBJ2-1, with 7 positions matching TRBD2. With V trimmed by 1 base and J by 3 bases, 0 bases remained unmatched. CDR1 is SGHTA and CDR2 is FQGNSA in the germline V gene. The CDR3 extends over 14 amino acids. CDR3 sequence: CASSLGGGYNEQFF. The CDR3 region has the DNA TGTGCCAGCAGCTTAGGCGGGGGCTACAATGAGCAGTTCTTC.

The rearrangement links TRBV6-2 or TRBV6-3 to TRBJ1-5, with a tentative D call TRBD1 (5 bases). Deletions cut 4 bases from V and 3 bases from J, with 22 bases between. Germline V lookup: CDR1 MNHEY, CDR2 SVGEGT. The CDR3 contains 18 residues. CDR3 DNA: TGTGCCAGCAGTTCTGGCGCTCAATCGGGGGTTGCCAATCAGCCCCAGCATTTT. It specifies CASSSGAQSGVANQPQHF.

This sequence joins TRBV28 and TRBJ1-5; TRBD1 agrees at 11 bases. This CDR3 has 13 amino acids. The V gene end was trimmed by 5 bases and the J gene end by 7 bases; junction bases not matched to a gene: 1. CDR1 is MDHEN, CDR2 SYDVKM, per germline. CDR3: CASSRDRGQPQHF. CDR3 coding DNA: TGTGCCAGCAGTAGGGACAGGGGGCAGCCCCAGCATTTT. Full variable domain (remainder filled in from reference TRBV28 and TRBJ1-5): DVKVTQSSRYLVKRTGEKVFLECVQDMDHENMFWYRQDPGLGLRLIYFSYDVKMKEKGDIPEGYSVSREKKERFSLILESASTNQTSMYLCASSRDRGQPQHFGDGTRLSIL.

The chain joins TRBV7-2 to TRBJ1-2, with D hard to call. CDR3 size: 17 residues. Germline V gene sequence: CDR1 SGHTA, CDR2 FQGNSA. V was pared by 4 bases and J by 5 bases, with 23 bases between. CDR3 loop: CASSSTKTVPISYGYTF. DNA of the CDR3: TGTGCCAGCAGCTCGACTAAAACTGTCCCCATCTCGTATGGCTACACCTTC.

The gene calls are TRBV5-8 and TRBJ1-1; D gene ambiguous. CDR1 and CDR2 (germline): SGHTS, YDEGEE. Trimming removed 0 bases at V and 0 bases at J, with 6 bases between. This CDR3 has 14 amino acids. The CDR3 loop reads CASSLDSMNTEAFF. In DNA, the CDR3 is TGTGCCAGCAGCTTGGACAGCATGAACACTGAAGCTTTCTTT.

V gene TRBV7-3 combines with J gene TRBJ2-2, with a possible D match to TRBD2 (5 bases). Deletions cut 6 bases from V and 6 bases from J, with 14 bases between. Germline assignment: CDR1 SGHTA and CDR2 FQGTGA. The length of the CDR3 is 14 residues. CDR3 DNA sequence: TGTGCCAGCAGTCCGGGGATCGGGTCCGGGGAGCTGTTTTTT. This translates into CASSPGIGSGELFF.

A single count supports this clone. J is TRBJ2-1 and V is TRBV5-6, with D possibly being TRBD1 (5 bases). The CDR3 is made up of 14 amino acids. The V gene lost 1 base and the J gene lost 8 bases, with 13 bases spanning the gap. Germline V gene lookup returns CDR1 SGHDT and CDR2 YYEEEE. This chain's CDR3 is CASSLYQGRYEQFF. The CDR3 coding sequence is TGTGCCAGCAGCTTGTATCAGGGTCGTTATGAGCAGTTCTTC. Drawing the rest from reference TRBV5-6 and TRBJ2-1, the complete variable domain is DAGVTQSPTHLIKTRGQQVTLRCSPKSGHDTVSWYQQALGQGPQFIFQYYEEEERQRGNFPDRFSGHQFPNYSSELNVNALLLGDSALYLCASSLYQGRYEQFFGPGTRLTVL.

The chain joins TRBV6-5 to TRBJ2-3; TRBD2 is a possible D gene (7 bases). V was cut by 6 bases and J by 5 bases, with 15 bases left in between. This CDR3 is 14 amino acids long. Germline V lookup: CDR1 MNHEY, CDR2 SVGAGI. The CDR3 reads CASRRQGRGDTQYF. In DNA form, the CDR3 reads TGTGCCAGCAGACGCCAGGGGAGGGGAGATACGCAGTATTTT.

The chain carries TRBV5-8 and TRBJ2-7; D possibly corresponds to TRBD2 (5 bases). This CDR3 spans 12 amino acids. V lost 4 bases, J lost 5 bases, and 10 bases lay in between. Germline V gene sequence: CDR1 SGHTS, CDR2 YDEGEE. The CDR3 DNA reads as TGTGCCAGCAGCCCCCGGACTCACGAGCAGTACTTC. This gives the protein CASSPRTHEQYF.

The rearrangement uses TRBV19 and TRBJ1-1; 11 bases map to TRBD1. CDR3 size: 16 residues. V dropped 10 bases and J dropped 4; count of bases not matched to a gene: 14. CDR1 and CDR2 (germline): LNHDA, SQIVND (reference sequence). In DNA, the CDR3 is TGTGCCACTCTGGGACAGGGGGTAACCGAAATCACTGAAGCTTTCTTT. Translation: CATLGQGVTEITEAFF.